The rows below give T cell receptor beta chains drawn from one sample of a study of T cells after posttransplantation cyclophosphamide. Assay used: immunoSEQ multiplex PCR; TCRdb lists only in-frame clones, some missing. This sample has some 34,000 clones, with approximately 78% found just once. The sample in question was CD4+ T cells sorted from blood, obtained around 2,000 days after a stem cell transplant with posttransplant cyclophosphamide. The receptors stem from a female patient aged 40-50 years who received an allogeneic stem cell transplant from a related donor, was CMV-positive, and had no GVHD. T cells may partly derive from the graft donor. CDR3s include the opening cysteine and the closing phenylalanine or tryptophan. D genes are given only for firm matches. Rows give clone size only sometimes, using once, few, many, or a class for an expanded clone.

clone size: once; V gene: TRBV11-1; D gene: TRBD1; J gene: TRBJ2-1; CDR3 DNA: TGTGCCAGCAGGGGACAGGGGTACTACAATGAGCAGTTCTTC; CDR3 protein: CASRGQGYYNEQFF
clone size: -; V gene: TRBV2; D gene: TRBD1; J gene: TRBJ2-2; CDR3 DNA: TGTGCCAGCAAGGGACAGGGCGACACCGGGGAGCTGTTTTTT; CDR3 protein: CASKGQGDTGELFF
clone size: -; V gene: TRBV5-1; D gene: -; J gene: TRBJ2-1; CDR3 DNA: TGCGCCAGCAGCGCAGGGTTCTCCTACAATGAGCAGTTCTTC; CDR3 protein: CASSAGFSYNEQFF
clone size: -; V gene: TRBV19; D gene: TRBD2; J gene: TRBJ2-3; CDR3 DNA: TGTGCCAGTACCCCGACTAGCGGGGTGTTGGGTACAGATACGCAGTATTTT; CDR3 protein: CASTPTSGVLGTDTQYF
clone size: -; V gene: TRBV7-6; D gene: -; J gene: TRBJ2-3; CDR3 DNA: TGTGCCAGCAGCTATAACAGGGGCACAGATACGCAGTATTTT; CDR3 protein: CASSYNRGTDTQYF
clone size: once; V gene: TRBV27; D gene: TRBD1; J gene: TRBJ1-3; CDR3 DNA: TGTGCCAGCAGTCCGTTACAGGGGGCTGGAAACACCATATATTTT; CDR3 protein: CASSPLQGAGNTIYF
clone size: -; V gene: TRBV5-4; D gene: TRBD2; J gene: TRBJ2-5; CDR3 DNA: TGTGCCAGCAGCTTGGAGGGCGGGGGAGGGCAAGAGACCCAGTACTTC; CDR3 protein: CASSLEGGGGQETQYF
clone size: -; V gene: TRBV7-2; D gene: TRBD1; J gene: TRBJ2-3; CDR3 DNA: TGTGCCAGCAGCGACAGGGGGGTCAGCACAGATACGCAGTATTTT; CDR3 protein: CASSDRGVSTDTQYF
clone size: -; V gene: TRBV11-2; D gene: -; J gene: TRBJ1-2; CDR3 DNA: TGTGCCAGCAGCTTAATCGGCGGCCGCCAGTCTAACTATGGCTACACCTTC; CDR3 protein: CASSLIGGRQSNYGYTF
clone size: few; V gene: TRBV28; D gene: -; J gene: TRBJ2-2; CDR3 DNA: TGTGCCAGCACCCCTTTCACCGGGGAGCTGTTTTTT; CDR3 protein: CASTPFTGELFF
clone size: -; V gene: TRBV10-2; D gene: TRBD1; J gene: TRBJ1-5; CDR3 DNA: TGCGCCAGCCGCCAGGGGGGTGTTAATCAGCCCCAGCATTTT; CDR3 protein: CASRQGGVNQPQHF
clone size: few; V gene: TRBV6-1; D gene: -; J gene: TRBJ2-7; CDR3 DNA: TGTGCCAGCACTAATTCCAGGGTCTACGAGCAGTACTTC; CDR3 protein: CASTNSRVYEQYF
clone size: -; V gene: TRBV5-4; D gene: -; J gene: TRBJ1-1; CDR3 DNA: TGTGCCAGCAGCTTGGTTGGAGCGGGCACTGAAGCTTTCTTT; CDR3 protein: CASSLVGAGTEAFF
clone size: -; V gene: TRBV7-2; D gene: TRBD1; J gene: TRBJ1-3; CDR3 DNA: TGTGCCAGCAGCTCCCGGACAGGGGGTGGAAACACCATATATTTT; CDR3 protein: CASSSRTGGGNTIYF